The 30 T cell receptor beta chains below were found in one sample sequenced in a study of T cells after yellow fever vaccination. TCRdb recomputed calls from the 5' RACE reads with MiXCR, one row per CDR3 protein. The sample shows around 350,000 distinct CDR3 sequences, roughly 11% of them seen only once. The sample here was PBMCs, taken on the day of the first yellow fever vaccination. The receptors derive from a young man who received the YFV17D yellow fever vaccine.

V usage is TRBV7-9 and J usage is TRBJ1-1; 7 bases fit TRBD1. CDR3 length: 14 residues. Germline-derived CDR1 and CDR2 are SEHNR and FQNEAQ (reference sequence). Trimming at V came to 2 bases and at J to 7 bases, leaving 7 bases not matched to a gene. This CDR3 is CASSLRQGDDEAFF. In DNA form, the CDR3 reads TGTGCCAGCAGCTTAAGGCAGGGGGACGATGAAGCTTTCTTT.

This clonotype was seen only a few times. The chain carries TRBV28 and TRBJ1-2, with D tentatively TRBD1 (5 bases). Trimming took 3 bases from V and 4 from J, leaving 21 bases between them. Germline CDR1 reads MDHEN; CDR2 reads SYDVKM. The CDR3 loop spans 17 amino acids. CDR3 coding DNA: TGTGCCAGCAGTTTCAGAGGGTATTCGGACACCTTCTATGGCTACACCTTC. This sequence encodes CASSFRGYSDTFYGYTF.

This clonotype was detected a few times. The chain links TRBV6-5 to TRBJ2-3; D ambiguous. CDR1 is MNHEY and CDR2 is SVGAGI in the germline V gene. The CDR3 runs 13 residues. V lost 0 bases and J lost 5, with 6 bases in between. DNA for the CDR3: TGTGCCAGCAGTTACTCCCGACGAGATACGCAGTATTTT. The encoded protein is CASSYSRRDTQYF.

This clonotype came up many times. This chain links TRBV5-1 with TRBJ2-4, with D maybe TRBD1 (5 bases). The CDR3 runs to 15 residues. Germline values: CDR1 SGHRS, CDR2 YFSETQ. V was trimmed by 2 bases and J by 12 bases, leaving 21 bases between them. CDR3 protein: CASSFQTAGQTSQYF. CDR3 sequence (DNA): TGCGCCAGCAGCTTTCAGACAGCCGGTCAAACGTCTCAGTACTTC.

As concerns this clonotype: The conserved phenylalanine or tryptophan normally closing the CDR3 is absent here, so this likely arose from a read error. This rearrangement joins TRBV12-3 or TRBV12-4 to TRBJ2-2; TRBD1 aligns across 8 bases. The trim removed 6 bases at V and 6 bases at J, leaving 12 bases unmatched. This CDR3 comprises 16 residues. CDR3 DNA sequence: TGTGCCAGCAGCCATGTGGTGGCAGGGGGCTCCGGGGAGCTGTTTTGT. This gives the protein CASSHVVAGGSGELFC.

This sequence joins TRBV27 and TRBJ2-1; D remains unclear. With 6 bases removed from V and 0 bases from J, the gap between germline ends came to 12 bases. CDR3 length: 15 residues. Germline CDR1 MNHEY, CDR2 SMNVEV (reference sequence). The CDR3 nucleotides read TGTGCCAGCAGCCAGGCTGTGGGCTCCTACAATGAGCAGTTCTTC. Amino acid sequence: CASSQAVGSYNEQFF.

V is TRBV7-2 and J is TRBJ2-3; possibly TRBD2 for D (5 bases). The length of the CDR3 is 13 residues. CDR1 and CDR2 (germline): SGHTA, FQGNSA. V was pared by 5 bases and J by 6 bases, with 12 bases between. CDR3 DNA sequence: TGTGCCAGCAGCGGCGGTCCGGGGGATACGCAGTATTTT. Residues: CASSGGPGDTQYF.

This sequence joins TRBV7-9 and TRBJ2-1; TRBD2 might be the D (5 bases). The CDR3 extends over 12 amino acids. Germline V gene lookup returns CDR1 SEHNR and CDR2 FQNEAQ (reference sequence). The V end was cut by 8 bases, the J end by 3 bases, with 8 bases between. CDR3 DNA: TGTGCCAGCCACGACTACTACAATGAGCAGTTCTTC. This gives the protein CASHDYYNEQFF.

This clonotype was counted only a few times. The chain couples TRBV7-2 to TRBJ1-2; 11 bases agree with TRBD1. Per germline, CDR1 SGHTA and CDR2 FQGNSA. J lost 8 bases, V lost 5 bases, and 10 bases had no gene match. The CDR3 spans 15 residues. The CDR3: CASSQTGQGGRGYTF. CDR3 bases: TGTGCCAGCAGCCAGACGGGACAGGGGGGACGGGGCTACACCTTC. The full variable domain, its missing parts supplied by reference TRBV7-2 and TRBJ1-2, is GAGVSQSPSNKVTEKGKDVELRCDPISGHTALYWYRQSLGQGLEFLIYFQGNSAPDKSGLPSDRFSAERTGGSVSTLTIQRTQQEDSAVYLCASSQTGQGGRGYTFGSGTRLTVV.

This clonotype was counted between two and nine times. The chain is built from TRBV12-3 or TRBV12-4 and TRBJ1-2, with unresolved D. CDR3 length: 14 amino acids. Trimming stripped 5 bases from V and 4 bases from J, with 14 bases between. The DNA of the CDR3 is TGTGCCAGCAGTCTAGGACTGGTGTCCTATGGCTACACCTTC. Its protein product is CASSLGLVSYGYTF.

The chain has TRBV15 and TRBJ2-3; 7 bases map to TRBD2. V lost 5 bases and J lost 0; bases outside the gene matches: 17. The CDR3 consists of 19 residues. CDR1 is LNHNV, CDR2 YYDKDF, per germline (reference sequence). CDR3 protein: CATSGTLETSSISTDTQYF. CDR3 sequence (DNA): TGTGCCACCAGCGGAACGCTTGAGACTAGCTCGATTAGCACAGATACGCAGTATTTT.

This clonotype was counted a few times. The chain uses TRBV18 and TRBJ1-2, with TRBD1 as a possible D gene (5 bases). The V gene lost 4 bases and the J gene lost 7 bases, with 16 bases spanning the gap. CDR1 is KGHSH and CDR2 is LQKENI in the germline V gene. CDR3 length equals 14 residues. The CDR3 reads CASSLEGRVFGYTF. The CDR3 DNA is TGTGCCAGCTCACTTGAGGGGCGCGTATTTGGCTACACCTTC. Combining the CDR3 with reference TRBV18 and TRBJ1-2 gives the whole variable domain NAGVMQNPRHLVRRRGQEARLRCSPMKGHSHVYWYRQLPEEGLKFMVYLQKENIIDESGMPKERFSAEFPKEGPSILRIQQVVRGDSAAYFCASSLEGRVFGYTFGSGTRLTVV.

This clonotype was detected many times. V usage is TRBV5-1 and J usage is TRBJ2-1, with D perhaps given as TRBD1 or TRBD2 (5 bases each). The CDR3 consists of 16 residues. Germline loops: CDR1 SGHRS, CDR2 YFSETQ. V lost 0 bases and J 0 bases, leaving 10 bases between the germline ends. The CDR3 DNA is TGCGCCAGCAGCTTGGTGGGGGATAGCTCCTACAATGAGCAGTTCTTC. Translating gives CASSLVGDSSYNEQFF. The complete variable domain, with remaining parts taken from reference TRBV5-1 and TRBJ2-1, reads KAGVTQTPRYLIKTRGQQVTLSCSPISGHRSVSWYQQTPGQGLQFLFEYFSETQRNKGNFPGRFSGRQFSNSRSEMNVSTLELGDSALYLCASSLVGDSSYNEQFFGPGTRLTVL.

The sample holds many counts of this clonotype. The chain links TRBV7-2 to TRBJ2-2; the D gene is possibly TRBD2 (6 bases). This CDR3 spans 17 amino acids. V gave up 5 bases and J gave up 4 bases, with 20 bases separating them. CDR1 is SGHTA and CDR2 is FQGNSA in the germline V gene. The CDR3 DNA is TGTGCCAGCAGCAACTTGCGGGGAGGCCCGGGCACCGGGGAGCTGTTTTTT. It translates to CASSNLRGGPGTGELFF.

Only a few counts were recorded for this clonotype. The gene calls are TRBV9 and TRBJ2-5, with 8 bases aligning to TRBD2. The germline V gene has CDR1 SGDLS and CDR2 YYNGEE. The CDR3 length is 16 residues. V lost 4 bases to trimming and J lost 2 bases; unmatched junction nucleotides: 10. Here the CDR3 reads CASSPPSSGVQETQYF. In nucleotides, the CDR3 is TGTGCCAGCAGCCCCCCCAGTAGCGGGGTACAAGAGACCCAGTACTTC. Full variable domain (remainder filled in from reference TRBV9 and TRBJ2-5): DSGVTQTPKHLITATGQRVTLRCSPRSGDLSVYWYQQSLDQGLQFLIQYYNGEERAKGNILERFSAQQFPDLHSELNLSSLELGDSALYFCASSPPSSGVQETQYFGPGTRLLVL.

This clonotype came up a few times. The chain employs TRBV20-1 and TRBJ1-1, with unresolved D. CDR1 DFQATT and CDR2 SNEGSKA come from the germline V gene (reference sequence). The CDR3 has 13 amino acids. Trimming removed 3 bases at V and 3 bases at J, with 11 bases between. As DNA, the CDR3 is TGCAGTGCTAGCTCGGGCGGCTACACTGAAGCTTTCTTT. It specifies CSASSGGYTEAFF.

The rearrangement joins TRBV7-2 to TRBJ2-7; D ambiguous. The CDR3 runs to 12 residues. Trimming cost V 5 bases and J 3 bases, with 8 bases left between them. The germline V gene has CDR1 SGHTA and CDR2 FQGNSA. The CDR3, as DNA: TGTGCCAGCAGCCCCCACAGCTACGAGCAGTACTTC. Translated: CASSPHSYEQYF. The variable domain in full, with the rest retrieved from reference TRBV7-2 and TRBJ2-7, is GAGVSQSPSNKVTEKGKDVELRCDPISGHTALYWYRQSLGQGLEFLIYFQGNSAPDKSGLPSDRFSAERTGGSVSTLTIQRTQQEDSAVYLCASSPHSYEQYFGPGTRLTVT.

CDR3: CASSWDEETQYF. CDR3 nucleotides: TGTGCCAGCAGCTGGGATGAAGAGACCCAGTACTTC. The V gene is TRBV5-6, the J gene TRBJ2-5, with D unclear. The V end was cut by 3 bases, the J end by 3 bases, with 6 bases between. The CDR3 is 12 residues long. Germline V gives CDR1 SGHDT, CDR2 YYEEEE.

This clonotype was seen a handful of times. The chain is built from TRBV30 and TRBJ1-5, with 7 bases lining up with TRBD1. The trim removed 2 bases at V and 6 bases at J, leaving 10 bases unmatched. CDR1 GTSNPN and CDR2 SVGIG come from the germline V gene (reference sequence). The CDR3 is made up of 15 amino acids. CDR3 loop: CAWSLTTGAAQPQHF. CDR3 nucleotide sequence: TGTGCCTGGAGTCTAACCACAGGGGCAGCTCAGCCCCAGCATTTT.

This clonotype was observed a handful of times. CDR3 nucleotides: TGCAGTGCTAGGGGACAATCGAATGTAAATAATTCACCCCTCCACTTT. This gives the protein CSARGQSNVNNSPLHF. V usage is TRBV20-1 and J usage is TRBJ1-6; TRBD1 is a possible D gene (6 bases). This CDR3 is built from 16 residues. Germline CDR1 DFQATT, CDR2 SNEGSKA (reference sequence). The ends were cut back, 3 bases at V and 5 bases at J, with 17 bases in the middle.

CDR3: CASRPTGGRAETQYF. The CDR3 DNA follows: TGTGCCAGCAGACCGACAGGGGGGAGAGCAGAGACCCAGTACTTC. The gene calls are TRBV6-1 and TRBJ2-5; 9 bases line up with TRBD1. The CDR3 is 15 residues long. Germline lookup yields CDR1 MNHNS and CDR2 SASEGT. V was clipped by 6 bases and J by 4 bases; unmatched bases: 9.

CDR3 DNA sequence: TGCGCCAGCAGCCAAGAGCTCCCGGGGGGGCCCTACGAGCAGTACTTC. It specifies CASSQELPGGPYEQYF. This chain links TRBV4-3 with TRBJ2-7; TRBD2 agrees at 8 bases. Per the germline V gene, CDR1 is LGHNA and CDR2 is YSLEER. With 0 bases clipped from V and 2 bases from J, the junction kept 6 bases outside the gene matches. The CDR3 contains 16 residues.

This clonotype occurred many times. DNA for the CDR3: TGCAGCGTTGTAAATCGGGCGGGGGTCTTAAATGAGCAGTTCTTC. It is translated as CSVVNRAGVLNEQFF. V and J are TRBV29-1 and TRBJ2-1; TRBD2 agrees at 7 bases. The V segment lost 4 bases and the J segment 7 bases; nucleotides outside the gene matches: 13. CDR1 and CDR2 (germline): SQVTM, ANQGSEA. The length of the CDR3 is 15 residues.

The chain links TRBV5-1 to TRBJ1-1, with D possibly TRBD1 on 5 matching bases. The CDR3 contains 14 residues. Germline V gives CDR1 SGHRS, CDR2 YFSETQ. Trimming shortened V by 4 bases and J by 3 bases, and 13 bases separated the two germline ends. CDR3 in DNA: TGCGCCAGCAGCACACAAGACAGCTACACTGAAGCTTTCTTT. Protein: CASSTQDSYTEAFF.

To note about this clonotype: One end of the junction fails to match germline, which may point to a read error. J is TRBJ2-7 and V is TRBV6-5; D not certain. The CDR3 has 12 residues. Germline-derived CDR1 and CDR2 are MNHEY and SVGAGI. The CDR3 DNA reads as TGTGCCAGGAGTTACTCGACCGGCGAGCAGTACTTC. Amino acids: CARSYSTGEQYF.

Only a few counts were recorded for this clonotype. The rearrangement uses TRBV5-4 and TRBJ2-4; D uncertain. Trimming shortened V by 5 bases and J by 7 bases, and 7 bases separated the two germline ends. From germline, CDR1 is SGHNT and CDR2 YYREEE (reference sequence). The CDR3 has 11 amino acids. CDR3 amino acids: CASSGQNIQYF. The CDR3 bases are TGTGCCAGCAGTGGCCAGAACATTCAGTACTTC. Supplemented by reference TRBV5-4 and TRBJ2-4, the full variable domain reads ETGVTQSPTHLIKTRGQQVTLRCSSQSGHNTVSWYQQALGQGPQFIFQYYREEENGRGNFPPRFSGLQFPNYSSELNVNALELDDSALYLCASSGQNIQYFGAGTRLSVL.

The V call is TRBV4-1, the J call TRBJ1-5; D gene unclear. The CDR3 has 18 amino acids. Trimming took off 0 bases at V and 2 bases at J, with 17 bases between the two ends. Germline values: CDR1 MGHRA, CDR2 YSYEKL. The DNA for the CDR3 is TGCGCCAGCAGCCAAGATCTCGACGGGGATTACGGCAATCAGCCCCAGCATTTT. Translating gives CASSQDLDGDYGNQPQHF.

This rearrangement joins TRBV20-1 to TRBJ2-1; D tentatively reads TRBD1 or TRBD2 (6 bases each). Trimming removed 0 bases at V and 7 bases at J, with 13 bases between. Germline V gene data show CDR1 as DFQATT and CDR2 as SNEGSKA (reference sequence). This CDR3 is 14 amino acids long. CDR3 bases: TGCAGTGCTAGAGATCTGGGGGGCCAAAATGAGCAGTTCTTC. Translated, it gives CSARDLGGQNEQFF.

V is TRBV7-6 and J is TRBJ2-1, with D maybe TRBD2 (6 bases). Trimming removed 5 bases from V and 7 bases from J, with 18 bases in between. CDR1 SGHVS and CDR2 FNYEAQ come from the germline V gene. The CDR3 consists of 15 residues. The CDR3 DNA follows: TGTGCCAGCAGCCACCCCGGGGGTTCAGAAAATGAGCAGTTCTTC. Encoded protein: CASSHPGGSENEQFF.

The chain links TRBV15 to TRBJ2-7, with TRBD2 identical over 8 bases. This CDR3 region has 14 residues. CDR1 is LNHNV and CDR2 is YYDKDF in the germline V gene (reference sequence). Germline trimming cut 3 bases from V and 4 bases from J; bases unmatched to any gene: 5. CDR3 sequence reads: CATSRTGGGYEQYF. The CDR3 bases are TGTGCCACCAGCAGGACCGGCGGGGGGTACGAGCAGTACTTC.